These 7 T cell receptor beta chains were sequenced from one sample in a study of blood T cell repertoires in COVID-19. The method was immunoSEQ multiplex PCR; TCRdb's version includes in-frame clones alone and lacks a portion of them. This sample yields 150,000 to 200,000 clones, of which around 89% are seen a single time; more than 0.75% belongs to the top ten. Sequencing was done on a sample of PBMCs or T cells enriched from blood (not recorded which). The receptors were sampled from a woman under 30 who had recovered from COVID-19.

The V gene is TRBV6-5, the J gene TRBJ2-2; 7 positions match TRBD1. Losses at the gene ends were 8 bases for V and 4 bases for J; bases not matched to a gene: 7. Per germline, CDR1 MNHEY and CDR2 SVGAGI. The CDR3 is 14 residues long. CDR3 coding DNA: TGTGCCAGCCAGACAGGGCCGATCACCGGGGAGCTGTTTTTT. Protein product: CASQTGPITGELFF.

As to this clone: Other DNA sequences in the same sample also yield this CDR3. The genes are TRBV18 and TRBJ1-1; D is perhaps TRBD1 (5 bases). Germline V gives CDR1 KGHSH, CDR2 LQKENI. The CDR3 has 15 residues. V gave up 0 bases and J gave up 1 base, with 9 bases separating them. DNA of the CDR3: TGTGCCAGCTCACCACCTTCCAGGGAGAACACTGAAGCTTTCTTT. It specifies CASSPPSRENTEAFF.

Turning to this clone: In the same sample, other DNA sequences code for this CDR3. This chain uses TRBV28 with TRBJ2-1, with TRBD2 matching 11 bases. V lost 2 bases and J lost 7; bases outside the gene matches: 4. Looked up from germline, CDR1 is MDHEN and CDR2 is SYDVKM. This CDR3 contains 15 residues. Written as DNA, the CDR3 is TGTGCCAGCAGTTTAGGCCTAGCGGGAGGTAATGAGCAGTTCTTC. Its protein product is CASSLGLAGGNEQFF. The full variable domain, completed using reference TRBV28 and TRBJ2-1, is DVKVTQSSRYLVKRTGEKVFLECVQDMDHENMFWYRQDPGLGLRLIYFSYDVKMKEKGDIPEGYSVSREKKERFSLILESASTNQTSMYLCASSLGLAGGNEQFFGPGTRLTVL.

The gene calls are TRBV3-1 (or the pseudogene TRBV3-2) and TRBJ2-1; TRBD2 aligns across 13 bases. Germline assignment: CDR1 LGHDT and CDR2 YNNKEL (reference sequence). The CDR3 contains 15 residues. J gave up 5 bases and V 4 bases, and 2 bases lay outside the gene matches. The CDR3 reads CASSPGLAGHNEQFF. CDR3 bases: TGTGCCAGCAGCCCGGGACTAGCGGGACACAATGAGCAGTTCTTC.

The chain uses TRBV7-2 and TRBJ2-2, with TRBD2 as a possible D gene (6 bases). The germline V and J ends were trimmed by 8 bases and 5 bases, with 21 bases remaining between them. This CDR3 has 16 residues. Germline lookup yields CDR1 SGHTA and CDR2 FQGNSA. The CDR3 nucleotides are TGTGCCAGCTGCCGGCTCGGGGGAGCAAAGACCGGGGAGCTGTTTTTT. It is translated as CASCRLGGAKTGELFF.

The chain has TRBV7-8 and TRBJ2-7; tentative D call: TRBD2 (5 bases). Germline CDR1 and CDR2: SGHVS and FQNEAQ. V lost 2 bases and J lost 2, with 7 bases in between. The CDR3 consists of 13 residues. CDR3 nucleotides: TGTGCCAGCAGCTTAAGACTAACCTACGAGCAGTACTTC. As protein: CASSLRLTYEQYF.

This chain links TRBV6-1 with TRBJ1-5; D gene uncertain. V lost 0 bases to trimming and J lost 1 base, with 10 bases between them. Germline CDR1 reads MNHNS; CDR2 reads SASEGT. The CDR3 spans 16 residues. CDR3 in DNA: TGTGCCAGCAGTGAAGCGCTAGCTAACAGCAATCAGCCCCAGCATTTT. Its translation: CASSEALANSNQPQHF.